Listed below are T cell receptor beta chains from one sample, sequenced in a study of blood T cells in healthy people across ages. TCRdb recomputed calls from the 5' RACE reads with MiXCR, one row per CDR3 protein. The top ten hold under 4% of the sample, which has 780,000 or so distinct CDR3 sequences, roughly 25% seen once. The data also belong to a second study, concerning T cells of mothers and their children.

Sequencing was done on a sample of blood. The receptor source for this set is a boy younger than 18 in good health. The CDR3 runs from the conserved cysteine through the conserved F or W. Fields, in order: V gene, D gene, clone size, J gene, CDR3 DNA, CDR3 protein. A D gene is named only where the DNA matches it firmly. The size field is filled for only some rows; it gives once, few, many or a size class.

v_gene: TRBV20-1
d_gene: .
abundance: few
j_gene: TRBJ2-5
CDR3nt: TGCAGTGCTAGAGTGGCGATACCTAAAGAGACCCAGTACTTC
CDR3aa: CSARVAIPKETQYF

v_gene: TRBV7-9
d_gene: TRBD1
abundance: few
j_gene: TRBJ2-4
CDR3nt: TGTGCCATCTCAAGCAGGGGGACCCTCGGGAACATTCAGTACTTC
CDR3aa: CAISSRGTLGNIQYF

v_gene: TRBV10-3
d_gene: .
abundance: few
j_gene: TRBJ2-1
CDR3nt: TGTGCCATCAGTGAGAAGGGCGAGGGGTACAATGAGCAGTTCTTC
CDR3aa: CAISEKGEGYNEQFF

v_gene: TRBV19
d_gene: .
abundance: .
j_gene: TRBJ1-2
CDR3nt: TGTGCCAGTAGTATTTCCCAGGGAGTATCTAAGGGCTACACCTTC
CDR3aa: CASSISQGVSKGYTF

v_gene: TRBV3-1
d_gene: TRBD2
abundance: few
j_gene: TRBJ2-5
CDR3nt: TGTGCCAGCAGCCGACCGGGACTAGTACAAGAGACCCAGTACTTC
CDR3aa: CASSRPGLVQETQYF

v_gene: TRBV7-9
d_gene: .
abundance: few
j_gene: TRBJ1-1
CDR3nt: TGTTCCCATGACACTGAAGCTTTCTTT
CDR3aa: CSHDTEAFF

v_gene: TRBV13
d_gene: .
abundance: .
j_gene: TRBJ2-1
CDR3nt: TGTGCCAGCAGCTTTTCGGACATAGCCTACAATGAGCAGTTCTTC
CDR3aa: CASSFSDIAYNEQFF

v_gene: TRBV7-9
d_gene: .
abundance: many
j_gene: TRBJ2-7
CDR3nt: TGTGCCAGCAGCCCAAACCCCAGGGGCCCTAGCTCCTACGAGCAGTACTTC
CDR3aa: CASSPNPRGPSSYEQYF

v_gene: TRBV7-8
d_gene: TRBD1
abundance: few
j_gene: TRBJ2-6
CDR3nt: TGTGCCAGCAGCTTATTTTGGGACAGGGGCCCTGGGGCCAACGTCCTGACTTTC
CDR3aa: CASSLFWDRGPGANVLTF

v_gene: TRBV7-2
d_gene: .
abundance: few
j_gene: TRBJ2-7
CDR3nt: TGTGCCAGCAGCTTAGATTTGGAGAACTACGAGCAGTACTTC
CDR3aa: CASSLDLENYEQYF

v_gene: TRBV15
d_gene: TRBD1
abundance: .
j_gene: TRBJ2-5
CDR3nt: TGTGCCACCAGCAGGACAGGGCCGGGAGAGACCCAGTACTTC
CDR3aa: CATSRTGPGETQYF

v_gene: TRBV28
d_gene: .
abundance: few
j_gene: TRBJ2-7
CDR3nt: TGTGCCAGCAACATTGACAGGAAGAGCTCCTACGAGCAGTACTTC
CDR3aa: CASNIDRKSSYEQYF

v_gene: TRBV5-6
d_gene: .
abundance: .
j_gene: TRBJ2-5
CDR3nt: TGTGCCAGCAGCTCCGGACTCGCCTACCAAGAGACCCAGTACTTC
CDR3aa: CASSSGLAYQETQYF

v_gene: TRBV7-7
d_gene: .
abundance: .
j_gene: TRBJ2-2
CDR3nt: TGTGCTAGCACCACCACCGCCGGGGGAACCGGGGAGCTGTTTTTT
CDR3aa: CASTTTAGGTGELFF

v_gene: TRBV12-3/TRBV12-4
d_gene: .
abundance: .
j_gene: TRBJ1-2
CDR3nt: TGTGCCAGCAGTCTCGGACGGGAGGCTTATGGCTACACCTTC
CDR3aa: CASSLGREAYGYTF

v_gene: TRBV4-3
d_gene: .
abundance: .
j_gene: TRBJ2-1
CDR3nt: TGCGCCAGCAGCCAGGCAGACTCTGACACTGAGCAGTTCTTC
CDR3aa: CASSQADSDTEQFF

v_gene: TRBV20-1
d_gene: TRBD1
abundance: few
j_gene: TRBJ2-5
CDR3nt: TGCAGTGCTGGGTCCCGGGACAGGGTTCGAGCCCAGTACTTC
CDR3aa: CSAGSRDRVRAQYF

v_gene: TRBV20-1
d_gene: TRBD2
abundance: few
j_gene: TRBJ2-3
CDR3nt: TGCAGTGCCTTAAGCGGGGGGGCCACAGATACGCAGTATTTT
CDR3aa: CSALSGGATDTQYF

v_gene: TRBV5-4
d_gene: .
abundance: .
j_gene: TRBJ2-5
CDR3nt: TGTGCCAGCAGCGCCAGAAACCAAGAGACCCAGTACTTC
CDR3aa: CASSARNQETQYF

v_gene: TRBV29-1
d_gene: .
abundance: .
j_gene: TRBJ2-5
CDR3nt: TGCAGCGTTGTCGGAGCCGCCTACGAGCAGAACTTC
CDR3aa: CSVVGAAYEQNF

v_gene: TRBV12-3/TRBV12-4
d_gene: .
abundance: once
j_gene: TRBJ2-7
CDR3nt: TGTGCCAGCAGTTTGAACAACCCGGTCTACGAGCAGTACTTC
CDR3aa: CASSLNNPVYEQYF